This is a list of T cell receptor beta chains from one sample in a study of response to subunit inactivated influenza vaccine. Each CDR3 protein is one row after TCRdb ran MiXCR on the RT-PCR reads. The sample shows 600,000 to 700,000 distinct CDR3 sequences, 14% of them seen only once. Sequenced material: PBMCs from blood, taken roughly 2 weeks before vaccination. These receptors were obtained from a man aged 50-60 years who received an inactivated influenza vaccine. CDR3s include the opening cysteine and the closing phenylalanine or tryptophan. Each record gives: CDR3 protein, CDR3 DNA, clone size, V gene, D gene, J gene. A D gene is named only where the DNA matches it firmly. For some rows the clone size is stated as once, few or many, or as a class when expanded; others skip it.

CASSFGTSPRGYTF | TGTGCCAGCAGTTTCGGGACATCCCCGCGAGGCTACACCTTC | - | TRBV12-3/TRBV12-4 | - | TRBJ1-2
CASRPDRGKGGNTEAFF | TGTGCCAGCAGACCGGACAGGGGTAAAGGGGGGAACACTGAAGCTTTCTTT | many | TRBV6-1 | TRBD1 | TRBJ1-1
CASSLGLLTEAFF | TGTGCCAGCAGTCTTGGACTCCTGACTGAAGCTTTCTTT | - | TRBV12-3/TRBV12-4 | - | TRBJ1-1
CASSLVEGGGKQYF | TGTGCCAGCAGCTTAGTGGAGGGGGGCGGAAAGCAGTACTTC | few | TRBV7-2 | - | TRBJ2-7
CASSSGTGRGSYEQYF | TGTGCCAGCAGCTCCGGGACAGGGAGGGGATCCTACGAGCAGTACTTC | few | TRBV7-3 | TRBD1 | TRBJ2-7
CSASRGAGNEQFF | TGCAGTGCTAGTCGGGGCGCAGGCAATGAGCAGTTCTTC | few | TRBV20-1 | - | TRBJ2-1
CASSLVRGAGTEAFF | TGCGCCAGCAGCTTGGTCCGGGGGGCGGGCACTGAAGCTTTCTTT | - | TRBV5-1 | - | TRBJ1-1
CASSLHPSGGTYNEQFF | TGTGCCAGCAGTTTACACCCTAGCGGGGGAACCTACAATGAGCAGTTCTTC | few | TRBV6-5 | TRBD2 | TRBJ2-1
CAWSKLAGVFNEQFF | TGTGCCTGGAGTAAGTTAGCGGGAGTATTTAATGAGCAGTTCTTC | - | TRBV30 | TRBD2 | TRBJ2-1
CCARDHYEGWGSPLHF | TGCTGTGCTAGAGATCATTATGAGGGCTGGGGATCACCCCTCCACTTT | few | TRBV20-1 | - | TRBJ1-6
CSASQDSNYGYTF | TGCAGTGCTAGCCAAGACAGTAACTATGGCTACACCTTC | few | TRBV20-1 | - | TRBJ1-2
CSARDLDSSNQPQHF | TGCAGTGCTAGAGATTTGGACAGTAGCAATCAGCCCCAGCATTTT | few | TRBV20-1 | - | TRBJ1-5
CASSLEGGGYEAFF | TGCGCCAGCAGCTTGGAAGGGGGGGGATATGAAGCTTTCTTT | few | TRBV5-1 | - | TRBJ1-1
CSVEGQPPLKETQYF | TGCAGCGTGGAGGGGCAGCCGCCATTAAAAGAGACCCAGTACTTC | - | TRBV29-1 | - | TRBJ2-5
CAAGTTDTQYF | TGTGCCGCCGGGACCACAGATACGCAGTATTTT | - | TRBV3-1 | - | TRBJ2-3
CASSLRRGGNVLTF | TGTGCCAGCAGCTTGCGAAGGGGGGGCAACGTCCTGACTTTC | few | TRBV7-2 | - | TRBJ2-6
CASSLNRGQGTQYF | TGTGCCAGCAGCTTGAACAGGGGGCAGGGGACCCAGTACTTC | few | TRBV11-2 | TRBD1 | TRBJ2-5
CAISESYTNTEAFF | TGTGCCATCAGTGAGTCGTATACAAACACTGAAGCTTTCTTT | few | TRBV10-3 | - | TRBJ1-1
CSASRGGETQYF | TGCAGTGCTTCTCGGGGAGGCGAGACCCAGTACTTC | - | TRBV20-1 | - | TRBJ2-5
CSARYTSAYEQYF | TGCAGTGCTAGGTACACGTCCGCCTACGAGCAGTACTTC | few | TRBV20-1 | - | TRBJ2-7
CASSYSGMALNTGELFF | TGTGCCAGCAGTTACTCAGGGATGGCATTAAACACCGGGGAGCTGTTTTTT | - | TRBV6-2/TRBV6-3 | - | TRBJ2-2
CASSLREGAYEQYF | TGTGCCAGCAGTTTGAGGGAAGGGGCCTACGAGCAGTACTTC | - | TRBV12-3/TRBV12-4 | - | TRBJ2-7
CSARDRGSGYAGELFF | TGCAGTGCTAGAGATCGGGGTTCGGGCTACGCCGGGGAGCTGTTTTTT | few | TRBV20-1 | - | TRBJ2-2
CSATPGTVNSPLHF | TGCAGTGCTACTCCCGGGACGGTTAATTCACCCCTCCACTTT | few | TRBV20-1 | - | TRBJ1-6
CASTLGSGFTDTQYF | TGTGCCAGCACCCTCGGTAGCGGGTTCACAGATACGCAGTATTTT | - | TRBV5-4 | TRBD2 | TRBJ2-3
CASSLPGTGIYEQYF | TGTGCCAGCAGCCTACCCGGGACAGGGATTTACGAGCAGTACTTC | - | TRBV14 | TRBD1 | TRBJ2-7
CASSPAGPLGANVLTF | TGTGCCAGCAGTCCCGCGGGCCCGCTTGGGGCCAACGTCCTGACTTTC | few | TRBV6-1 | - | TRBJ2-6
CASSQDVDRGVYEQYF | TGCGCCAGCAGCCAAGATGTCGACAGGGGCGTTTACGAGCAGTACTTC | - | TRBV4-3 | TRBD1 | TRBJ2-7
CASSASWGRDTQYF | TGTGCCAGCAGTGCTAGTTGGGGACGAGATACGCAGTATTTT | many | TRBV2 | - | TRBJ2-3
CAIRGMNTEAFF | TGTGCCATCAGAGGGATGAACACTGAAGCTTTCTTT | many | TRBV10-3 | - | TRBJ1-1
CSANTPSIRRSYQETQYF | TGCAGTGCAAACACCCCCTCGATTCGGCGGTCGTACCAAGAGACCCAGTACTTC | many | TRBV20-1 | - | TRBJ2-5
CAWSVGTGGADEQFF | TGTGCCTGGAGTGTAGGGACAGGGGGCGCGGATGAGCAGTTCTTC | few | TRBV30 | TRBD1 | TRBJ2-1
CASSQKGGLNTEAFF | TGTGCCAGCAGCCAGAAGGGGGGGCTGAACACTGAAGCTTTCTTT | - | TRBV6-2/TRBV6-3 | - | TRBJ1-1
CASSSPGGSGYNEQFF | TGTGCCAGCAGTTCCCCCGGGGGTAGCGGGTACAATGAGCAGTTCTTC | many | TRBV28 | TRBD2 | TRBJ2-1
CASSLTSGSPTGELFF | TGTGCCAGCAGCCTTACTAGCGGGAGCCCCACCGGGGAGCTGTTTTTT | few | TRBV12-3/TRBV12-4 | TRBD2 | TRBJ2-2